Listed below are T cell receptor beta chains from one sample, sequenced in a study of blood T cell repertoires in COVID-19. The method was immunoSEQ multiplex PCR; TCRdb's version includes in-frame clones alone and lacks a portion of them. Found here are about 170,000 clones, over 80% of them singletons; the top ten hold roughly 2.8%. Sequenced: peripheral blood. These receptors all come from a woman between 55 and 75 years old with acute or convalescent COVID-19. CDR3s include the opening cysteine and the closing phenylalanine or tryptophan. Fields, in order: J gene, V gene, CDR3 protein.

>TRBJ1-2|TRBV7-9
CASSTQHRGLNPNYGYTF
>TRBJ2-5|TRBV4-2
CASSQGDRGRQETQYF
>TRBJ1-2|TRBV5-4
CASSLSSRGHGYTF
>TRBJ1-5|TRBV19
CASSIGQGNQPQHF
>TRBJ2-7|TRBV6-5
CASGAPVFSSYEQYF
>TRBJ2-7|TRBV6-2/TRBV6-3
CASSYSRAGFDYEQYF
>TRBJ2-7|TRBV11-2
CASSSGRRAYEQYF
>TRBJ1-2|TRBV5-4
CASSKGPDGYTF
>TRBJ2-7|TRBV27
CASSLSAQGADEQYF
>TRBJ2-1|TRBV6-2/TRBV6-3
CASSSRRVSGGSYNEQFF
>TRBJ2-1|TRBV7-3
CASSSTGGRRFF
>TRBJ2-7|TRBV28
CASSLSYSQYEQYF
>TRBJ2-7|TRBV7-2
CASSLRVYEQYF
>TRBJ2-7|TRBV7-2
CASSSAHSNEQYF
>TRBJ2-7|TRBV6-5
CASRSPGGFLYEQYF
>TRBJ1-6|TRBV6-4
CASSDRFDNSPLHF
>TRBJ2-5|TRBV4-1
CASSQERTGNQYF
>TRBJ2-3|TRBV10-3
CAISEGRGQGALDTQYF
>TRBJ2-5|TRBV5-4
CASSSGQGETQYF
>TRBJ1-5|TRBV19
CASRIDRASNQPQHF
>TRBJ1-1|TRBV18
CASSPRTENTEAFF
>TRBJ1-1|TRBV3-1/TRBV3-2
CASSQAHSEAFF
>TRBJ2-5|TRBV12-3/TRBV12-4
CASSLQGTQYF
>TRBJ2-1|TRBV11-2
CASSLDSVYEQFF
>TRBJ1-3|TRBV6-5
CASIEGQGRNTIYF
>TRBJ2-3|TRBV11-2
CASSRTGGSADTQYF
>TRBJ1-6|TRBV27
CASSFRELNSPLHF
>TRBJ1-2|TRBV5-6
CASSFTGGNGYTF
>TRBJ2-3|TRBV19
CASTSGDTDTQYF
>TRBJ2-7|TRBV12-3/TRBV12-4
CASSPDRPYEQYF
>TRBJ1-2|TRBV9
CASSVEETNYGYTF
>TRBJ2-5|TRBV4-1
CASSQESSAGETGQETQYF
>TRBJ1-1|TRBV6-6
CASKAGVTEAFF
>TRBJ1-1|TRBV18
CASSQGVNTEAFF
>TRBJ1-1|TRBV20-1
CSASGDRNTEAFF
>TRBJ1-1|TRBV5-1
CASSLERGNTEAFF
>TRBJ2-1|TRBV11-3
CASSLGQGGYNEQFF
>TRBJ2-3|TRBV7-2
CASSLDWARTDTQYF
>TRBJ2-5|TRBV3-1/TRBV3-2
CASSQQAVEETQYF
>TRBJ1-5|TRBV10-3
CAIRTDSQPQHF
>TRBJ1-3|TRBV27
CASRDRGNTIYF
>TRBJ2-1|TRBV14
CASSPQGYSEQFF
>TRBJ1-5|TRBV7-6
CASSPQTGPNQPQHF
>TRBJ1-2|TRBV5-1
CASSHGTGVTNYGYTF
>TRBJ1-6|TRBV19
CASSILSSYNSPLHF
>TRBJ1-5|TRBV6-2/TRBV6-3
CASSSDIQPQHF